This T cell receptor beta chain emerged from a study of shared clonotypes between healthy human individuals. Study-wide background: With ages of 18 to 49, the donors were two women and a few men.

Comments on this clone: Its antigen is unknown.

CDR1 and CDR2 from the germline V gene are SGDLS and YYNGEE. V was clipped by 5 bases and J by 7 bases, with 10 bases between them. This CDR3 region has 12 residues. Researchers divided each subset's genomic DNA evenly across several immunoSEQ plates. Sequencing was performed with immunoSEQ multiplex PCR; in TCRdb, only in-frame clones are kept and a portion is missing. Of millions of clones detected, about 92% appear once; the ten largest clones hold under 2%. Positively selected for CCR7, the CD45RO-negative cells used as naive CD8 cells excluded terminally differentiated effector memory CD45RA+ cells. Study-wide points: Naive subsets tended to show greater estimated richness than memory subsets. An anticipated effect of sequencing depth on clonotype sharing among donors was recognized.

This sequence joins TRBV9 and TRBJ1-5; D might be TRBD1 (5 bases). This TCR derives from a man aged 18 to 30 in good health. Some clones in this sample may be carry-over from other donors' samples. The material sequenced was naive CD8+ T cells from PBMCs. The CDR3 DNA is TGTGCCAGCAGTTCTGGGGCCCAGCCCCAGCATTTT. It translates to CASSSGAQPQHF.